In its sample, the clone carrying this T cell receptor (beta chain) was seen many times. Its antigen remains unknown. The entry originates in a study of T cells after yellow fever vaccination. UMIs were added to TCR cDNA along with a universal primer site when it was made by 5'RACE template switching. TCRdb reanalysed the 5' RACE reads using MiXCR and keeps one entry per CDR3 protein. This table has 50,000 or so distinct CDR3 sequences, roughly 7.4% appearing once. Overall study findings and caveats: Booster samples showed a return of most primary-vaccination clones (around 96% CD4, 70% to 90% CD8).

V was shortened by 1 base and J by 0 bases, with 7 bases between the two germline ends. Per germline, CDR1 LGHNT and CDR2 FRNRAP. CDR3 length: 15 residues. The rearrangement joins TRBV12-5 to TRBJ1-3; D is undetermined. The receptor's source is a man younger than 35 who received the YFV17D yellow fever vaccine. The sequencing used CD8+ T cells sorted from PBMCs, collected less than 18 days after the first yellow fever vaccination. CDR3 protein: CASGLGRSSGNTIYF. The CDR3 nucleotides read TGTGCTAGTGGTTTGGGCAGGTCCTCTGGAAACACCATATATTTT.